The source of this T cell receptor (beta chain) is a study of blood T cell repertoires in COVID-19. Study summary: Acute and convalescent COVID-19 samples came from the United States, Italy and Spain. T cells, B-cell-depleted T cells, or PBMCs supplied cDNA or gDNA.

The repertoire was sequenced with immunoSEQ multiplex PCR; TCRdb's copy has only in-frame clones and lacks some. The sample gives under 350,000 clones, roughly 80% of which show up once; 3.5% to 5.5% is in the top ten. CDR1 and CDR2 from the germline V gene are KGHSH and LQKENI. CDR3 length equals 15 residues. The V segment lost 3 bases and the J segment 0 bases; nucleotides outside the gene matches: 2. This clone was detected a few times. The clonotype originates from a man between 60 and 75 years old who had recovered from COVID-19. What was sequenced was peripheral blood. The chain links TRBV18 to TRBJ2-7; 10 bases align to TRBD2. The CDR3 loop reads CASSPGLAVSYEQYF. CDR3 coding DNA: TGTGCCAGCTCACCCGGACTAGCGGTCTCCTACGAGCAGTACTTC. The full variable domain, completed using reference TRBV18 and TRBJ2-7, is NAGVMQNPRHLVRRRGQEARLRCSPMKGHSHVYWYRQLPEEGLKFMVYLQKENIIDESGMPKERFSAEFPKEGPSILRIQQVVRGDSAAYFCASSPGLAVSYEQYFGPGTRLTVT.